These T cell receptor beta chains were read from a single sample in a study of graft-versus-host responses after intestinal transplantation. The data were produced by immunoSEQ multiplex PCR, yet TCRdb's version contains in-frame clones alone and is incomplete. The repertoire holds about 25,000 clones, with roughly 95% as singletons. The sample in question was PBMCs, obtained 156 days after intestinal transplant. Receptors were obtained from a human patient who received an intestinal transplant, so some T cells may come from the graft donor. Each CDR3 is given with its conserved first and last residue. The D gene is left open where the match is weak. Expanded clones are given a class, and other clones once, few, many or no size at all.

clone_size d_call j_call v_call cdr3_nt cdr3_aa
NA NA TRBJ2-5 TRBV27 TGTGCCAGCAGCCATGGGATCGGGGGCTCGGGGGAGACCCAGTACTTC CASSHGIGGSGETQYF
NA NA TRBJ1-2 TRBV5-8 TGTGCCAGCAGCCAACAGGGCATCTATGGCTACACCTTC CASSQQGIYGYTF
NA NA TRBJ1-1 TRBV13 TGTGCCAGCAGCCCACCCCGGGGGAACACTGAAGCTTTCTTT CASSPPRGNTEAFF
NA NA TRBJ2-7 TRBV13 TGTGCCAGCAGCCCGACTGGATCAGAACCCTACGAGCAGTACTTC CASSPTGSEPYEQYF
NA TRBD1 TRBJ1-2 TRBV6-1 TGTGCCAGCAGAAAGACAGGGGAGGGGTATGGCTACACCTTC CASRKTGEGYGYTF
NA TRBD1 TRBJ1-3 TRBV29-1 TGCAGCGTTGAAACGGACAGGGGGCTACGAAACACCATATATTTT CSVETDRGLRNTIYF
NA TRBD2 TRBJ2-3 TRBV6-1 TGTGCCGGCAGTGAAGCGCTAGCGGGGGCAGATACGCAGTATTTT CAGSEALAGADTQYF
NA NA TRBJ1-5 TRBV19 TGTGCCAGTAGTATAGGGGGGAATCAGCCCCAGCATTTT CASSIGGNQPQHF
NA NA TRBJ1-6 TRBV23-1 TGCGCCAGCAGTCAATCCCTTAGCTCCTATAATTCACCCCTCCACTTT CASSQSLSSYNSPLHF
few NA TRBJ1-6 TRBV12-5 TGTGCTAGTGGTTTGGGTGGGAATTCACCCCTCCACTTT CASGLGGNSPLHF
NA NA TRBJ2-3 TRBV7-9 TGTGCCAGCAGCTCGGAAGGTGGACTCTCCACAGATACGCAGTATTTT CASSSEGGLSTDTQYF
NA TRBD1 TRBJ2-7 TRBV6-5 TGTGCCAGCAGCACGGGGACAGGGGCAACCTACGAGCAGTACTTC CASSTGTGATYEQYF
NA NA TRBJ2-7 TRBV7-6 TGTGCCAGCAGCTTAAATGGAGTCGACAAGGCGCAGTACTTC CASSLNGVDKAQYF
NA NA TRBJ1-4 TRBV30 TGTGCCTGGAGTCGGAATGAAAAACTGTTTTTT CAWSRNEKLFF
NA TRBD1 TRBJ2-7 TRBV4-1 TGCGCCAGCAGCCAAGACGGGACAGGTGAGGGAGAGCAGTACTTC CASSQDGTGEGEQYF
NA NA TRBJ1-2 TRBV30 TGTGCCTGGAGTGTCAGTCAGGGGCCCTATGGCTACACCTTC CAWSVSQGPYGYTF
NA TRBD1 TRBJ1-1 TRBV6-5 TGTGCCAGCAGTAATCAGGGGGGCACTGAAGCTTTCTTT CASSNQGGTEAFF
NA TRBD1 TRBJ1-1 TRBV4-3 TGCGCCAGCAGCCAAGATCGGACAGGGGGGAACACTGAAGCTTTCTTT CASSQDRTGGNTEAFF
NA TRBD2 TRBJ2-1 TRBV10-3 TGTGCCATCAGCCAGCGGGGGGCGCTGGGTGAGCAGTTCTTC CAISQRGALGEQFF
NA NA TRBJ2-2 TRBV27 TGTGCCAGCAGTTTATGGCACGGGGATATGGCCGGGGAGCTGTTTTTT CASSLWHGDMAGELFF
NA NA TRBJ2-7 TRBV29-1 TGCAGCGGGCGCCAGGGTGCCGAGCAGTACTTC CSGRQGAEQYF
NA NA TRBJ1-3 TRBV30 TGTGCCTGGATCGTTTCGGGATCCGGAAACACCATATATTTT CAWIVSGSGNTIYF
NA TRBD2 TRBJ2-7 TRBV30 TGTGCCTGGATGGGGGGGGCCTACGAGCAGTACTTC CAWMGGAYEQYF
NA NA TRBJ1-3 TRBV7-9 TGTGCCAGCAGCCCCCCACTTAGCTCTGGAAACACCATATATTTT CASSPPLSSGNTIYF
NA TRBD1 TRBJ1-5 TRBV5-1 TGCGCCAGCAGCCCTAGCCCGGGACAGTCTAATCAGCCCCAGCATTTT CASSPSPGQSNQPQHF
NA NA TRBJ1-6 TRBV27 TGTGCCAGCAGCGCCGGGACCTATAATTCACCCCTCCACTTT CASSAGTYNSPLHF
NA NA TRBJ1-1 TRBV28 TGTGCCAGCAGGCAAGGTCCGAACACTGAAGCTTTCTTT CASRQGPNTEAFF
NA NA TRBJ1-4 TRBV2 TGTGCCAGCAGTGAAGCTCGGGATGAAAAACTGTTTTTT CASSEARDEKLFF
NA TRBD1 TRBJ2-4 TRBV14 TGTGCCAGCAGCCCCCGGACAGGGGAGCACATTCAGTACTTC CASSPRTGEHIQYF
NA NA TRBJ1-2 TRBV11-3 TGTGCCAGCAGCTTAGGGACATCTAACTATGGCTACACCTTC CASSLGTSNYGYTF
NA NA TRBJ2-7 TRBV30 TGTGCCTGGGCAGCCGGGACGGGCTCCTACGAGCAGTACTTC CAWAAGTGSYEQYF
NA NA TRBJ2-7 TRBV7-9 TGTGCCAGCAGCCCAAGCCCTTTCTACGAGCAGTACTTC CASSPSPFYEQYF
NA NA TRBJ2-2 TRBV27 TGTGCCAGCAGTTTGGCATGGGGGCACTTCTTAAACACCGGGGAGCTGTTTTTT CASSLAWGHFLNTGELFF
once NA TRBJ2-1 TRBV6-6 TGTGCCAGCAGTCTCTCTGCCACGGGCGTCTACAATGAGCAGTTCTTC CASSLSATGVYNEQFF
NA NA TRBJ2-5 TRBV30 TGTGCCTGGAGTAAAGGGGAGACCCAGTACTTC CAWSKGETQYF
NA TRBD1 TRBJ1-2 TRBV27 TGTGCCAGCAGCTACACAGGGGGTGGCTATGGCTACACCTTC CASSYTGGGYGYTF
NA TRBD1 TRBJ2-7 TRBV7-9 TGTGCCAGCAGCGGAACACCGGGACAGGGGGTATACGAGCAGTACTTC CASSGTPGQGVYEQYF
NA NA TRBJ2-2 TRBV19 TGTGCCAGTAGTATGCGCCCCGGGGAGCTGTTTTTT CASSMRPGELFF
NA NA TRBJ2-7 TRBV13 TGTGCCAGCAGCCGTGCAGACTTCAGCAACTACGAGCAGTACTTC CASSRADFSNYEQYF
NA NA TRBJ2-1 TRBV19 TGTGCCAGTAGTACTCGCGGCAATGAGCAGTTCTTC CASSTRGNEQFF
NA TRBD2 TRBJ2-7 TRBV27 TGTGCCAGCAGTCCTTGGGCGGAACTAGCGGGATTCGACGAGCAGTACTTC CASSPWAELAGFDEQYF
NA NA TRBJ2-6 TRBV5-1 TGCGCCAGCAGCTTGGAAGCACCCTCTGGGGCCAACGTCCTGACTTTC CASSLEAPSGANVLTF
NA NA TRBJ2-7 TRBV19 TGTGCCAGTAGTCCAGGGCAGGCGACTACCTACGAGCAGTACTTC CASSPGQATTYEQYF
NA NA TRBJ1-1 TRBV27 TGTGCCAGCACCCAGGGAACTGAAGCTTTCTTT CASTQGTEAFF
once TRBD2 TRBJ2-1 TRBV6-5 TGTGCCAGCAGTGGGGCGAGGGTAGCGGGAGGTGAGCAGTTCTTC CASSGARVAGGEQFF
NA NA TRBJ2-1 TRBV10-3 TGTGCCATCAGTGAGTCTGGCGGATCCACCTACAATGAGCAGTTCTTC CAISESGGSTYNEQFF
NA NA TRBJ2-5 TRBV11-3 TGTGCCAGCCCGGGGTGTCGCTACCAAGAGACCCAGTACTTC CASPGCRYQETQYF
NA TRBD2 TRBJ2-7 TRBV4-2 TGTGCCAGCAGCTCTAGCGGGAGAGAGCAGTACTTC CASSSSGREQYF
NA NA TRBJ1-5 TRBV1 TGCACCAGCAGCCAGTACGACAACGGCTCGTGGCCCCAGCATTTT CTSSQYDNGSWPQHF
NA NA TRBJ1-4 TRBV4-2 TGTGCCAGCAGCCCGACCGGAACAGGGAGGGTATGGGAAAAACTGTTTTTT CASSPTGTGRVWEKLFF
NA NA TRBJ1-1 TRBV29-1 TGCATCGTTGCGACGAACACTGAAGCTTTCTTT CIVATNTEAFF
NA TRBD1 TRBJ2-7 TRBV2 TGTGCCAGCAGCGTACAGGGGGCTCGGTACGAGCAGTACTTC CASSVQGARYEQYF
once TRBD2 TRBJ2-1 TRBV7-6 TGTGCCAGCAGCCAGGAACCCCCTCAACTAGCGGGTTACAATGAGCAGTTCTTC CASSQEPPQLAGYNEQFF
NA NA TRBJ2-3 TRBV19 TGTGCCAGTAGTGGAGGGGACATTAGCACAGATACGCAGTATTTT CASSGGDISTDTQYF